This TCR beta chain was found in a study of T cell repertoires in ileal Crohn's disease. Study in general: Patients had a median approximately 7.3-year disease duration, and approximately 36% were active smokers. All patients had surgery for stricturing (61%) or penetrating (approximately 39%) disease. General observations from the study: Sorted CD8 T cells held more high-frequency clones than CD4. Active smokers at surgery had more clonal expansions than non-smokers.

The method was immunoSEQ multiplex PCR; TCRdb's version includes in-frame clones alone and lacks a portion of them. The sample includes roughly 7,000 clones, 80% to 95% of them seen just once. From germline, CDR1 is ENHRY and CDR2 SYGVKD. The CDR3 covers 15 residues. V was cut by 6 bases and J by 7 bases, with 16 bases left in between. Regarding this clone: Its specificity is unknown.

The receptor comes from an adult with Crohn's disease. The J gene is TRBJ1-6, the V gene TRBV10-3; tentative D call: TRBD1 (6 bases). Material for sequencing was ileal tissue. This CDR3 reads CAIRQNTGSNSPLHF. Here the CDR3 DNA reads TGTGCCATCAGACAAAATACAGGGTCCAATTCACCCCTCCACTTT.